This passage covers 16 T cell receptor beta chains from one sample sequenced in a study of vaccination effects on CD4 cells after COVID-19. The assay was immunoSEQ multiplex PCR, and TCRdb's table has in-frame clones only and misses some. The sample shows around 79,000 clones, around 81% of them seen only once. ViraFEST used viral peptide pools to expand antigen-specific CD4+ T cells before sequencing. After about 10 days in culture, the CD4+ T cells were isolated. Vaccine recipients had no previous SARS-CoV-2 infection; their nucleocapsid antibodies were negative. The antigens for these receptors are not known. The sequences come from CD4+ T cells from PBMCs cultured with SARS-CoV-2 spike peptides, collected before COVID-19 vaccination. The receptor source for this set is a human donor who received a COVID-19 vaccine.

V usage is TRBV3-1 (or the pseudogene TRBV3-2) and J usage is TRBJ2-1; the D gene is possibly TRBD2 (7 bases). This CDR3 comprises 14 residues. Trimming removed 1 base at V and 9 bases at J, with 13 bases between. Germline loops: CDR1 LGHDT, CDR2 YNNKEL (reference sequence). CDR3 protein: CASSQVRGGGEQFF. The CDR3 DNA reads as TGTGCCAGCAGCCAAGTGAGGGGAGGGGGTGAGCAGTTCTTC.

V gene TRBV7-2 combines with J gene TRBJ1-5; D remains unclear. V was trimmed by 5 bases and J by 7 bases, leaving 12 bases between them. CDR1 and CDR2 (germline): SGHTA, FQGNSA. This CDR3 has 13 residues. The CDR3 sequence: CASSPHPQQPQHF. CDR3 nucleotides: TGTGCCAGCAGCCCCCACCCTCAACAGCCCCAGCATTTT.

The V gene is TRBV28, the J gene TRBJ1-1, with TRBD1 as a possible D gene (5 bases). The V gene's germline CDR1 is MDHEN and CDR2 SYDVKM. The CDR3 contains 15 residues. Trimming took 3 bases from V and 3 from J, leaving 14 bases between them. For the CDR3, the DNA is TGTGCCAGCAGTTTGCCAGGGCGGTGGTACACTGAAGCTTTCTTT. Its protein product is CASSLPGRWYTEAFF. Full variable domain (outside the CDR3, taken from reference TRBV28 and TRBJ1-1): DVKVTQSSRYLVKRTGEKVFLECVQDMDHENMFWYRQDPGLGLRLIYFSYDVKMKEKGDIPEGYSVSREKKERFSLILESASTNQTSMYLCASSLPGRWYTEAFFGQGTRLTVV.

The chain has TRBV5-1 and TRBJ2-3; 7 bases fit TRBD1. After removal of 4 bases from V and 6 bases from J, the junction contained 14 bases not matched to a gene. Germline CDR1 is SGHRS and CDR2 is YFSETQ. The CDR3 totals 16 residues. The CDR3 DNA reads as TGCGCCAGCAGCCCCTACTCACAGGGGCCCGCTGATACGCAGTATTTT. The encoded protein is CASSPYSQGPADTQYF. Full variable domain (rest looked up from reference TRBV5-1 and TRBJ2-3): KAGVTQTPRYLIKTRGQQVTLSCSPISGHRSVSWYQQTPGQGLQFLFEYFSETQRNKGNFPGRFSGRQFSNSRSEMNVSTLELGDSALYLCASSPYSQGPADTQYFGPGTRLTVL.

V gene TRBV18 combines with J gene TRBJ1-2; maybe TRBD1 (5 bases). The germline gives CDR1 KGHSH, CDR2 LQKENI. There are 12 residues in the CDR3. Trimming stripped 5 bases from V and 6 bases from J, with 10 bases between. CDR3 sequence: CASSGRGDGYTF. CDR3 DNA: TGTGCCAGCTCAGGACGGGGGGATGGCTACACCTTC.

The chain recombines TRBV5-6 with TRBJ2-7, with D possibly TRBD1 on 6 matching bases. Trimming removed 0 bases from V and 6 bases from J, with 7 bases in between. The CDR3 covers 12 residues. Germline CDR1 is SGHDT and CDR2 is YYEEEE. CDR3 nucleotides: TGTGCCAGCAGCTTGGGAGGGGGCGAGCAGTACGTC. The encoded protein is CASSLGGGEQYV.

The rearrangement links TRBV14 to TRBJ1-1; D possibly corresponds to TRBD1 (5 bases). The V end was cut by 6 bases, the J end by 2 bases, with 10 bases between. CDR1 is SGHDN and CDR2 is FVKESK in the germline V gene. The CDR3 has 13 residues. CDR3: CASRRGSNTEAFF. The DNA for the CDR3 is TGTGCCAGCAGGAGGGGTTCAAACACTGAAGCTTTCTTT. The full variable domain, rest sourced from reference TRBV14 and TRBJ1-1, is EAGVTQFPSHSVIEKGQTVTLRCDPISGHDNLYWYRRVMGKEIKFLLHFVKESKQDESGMPNNRFLAERTGGTYSTLKVQPAELEDSGVYFCASRRGSNTEAFFGQGTRLTVV.

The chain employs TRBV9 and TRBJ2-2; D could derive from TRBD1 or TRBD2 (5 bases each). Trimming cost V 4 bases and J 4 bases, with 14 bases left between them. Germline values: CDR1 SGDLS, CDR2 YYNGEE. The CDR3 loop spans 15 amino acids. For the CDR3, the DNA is TGTGCCAGCAGCTGGGGGATTTCCGGCACCGGGGAGCTGTTTTTT. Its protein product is CASSWGISGTGELFF.

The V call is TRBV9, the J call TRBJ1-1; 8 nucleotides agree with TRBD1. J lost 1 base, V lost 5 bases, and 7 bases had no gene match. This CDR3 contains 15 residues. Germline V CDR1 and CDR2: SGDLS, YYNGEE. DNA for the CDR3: TGTGCCAGCAGACGTAGAGGGACAGGGAACACTGAAGCTTTCTTT. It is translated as CASRRRGTGNTEAFF. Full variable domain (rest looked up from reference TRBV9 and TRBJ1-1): DSGVTQTPKHLITATGQRVTLRCSPRSGDLSVYWYQQSLDQGLQFLIQYYNGEERAKGNILERFSAQQFPDLHSELNLSSLELGDSALYFCASRRRGTGNTEAFFGQGTRLTVV.

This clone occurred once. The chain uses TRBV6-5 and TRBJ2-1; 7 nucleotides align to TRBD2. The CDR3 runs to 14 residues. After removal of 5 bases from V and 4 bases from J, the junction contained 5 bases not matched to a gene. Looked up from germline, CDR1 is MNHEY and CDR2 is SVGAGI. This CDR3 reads CASSLTRGYNEQFF. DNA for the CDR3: TGTGCCAGCAGTCTAACGCGGGGGTACAATGAGCAGTTCTTC.

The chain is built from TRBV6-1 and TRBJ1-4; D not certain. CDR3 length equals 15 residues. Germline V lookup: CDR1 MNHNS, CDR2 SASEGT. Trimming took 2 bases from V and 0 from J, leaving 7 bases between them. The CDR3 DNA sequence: TGTGCCAGCAGTGAAATGGCTGCAACTAATGAAAAACTGTTTTTT. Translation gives CASSEMAATNEKLFF.

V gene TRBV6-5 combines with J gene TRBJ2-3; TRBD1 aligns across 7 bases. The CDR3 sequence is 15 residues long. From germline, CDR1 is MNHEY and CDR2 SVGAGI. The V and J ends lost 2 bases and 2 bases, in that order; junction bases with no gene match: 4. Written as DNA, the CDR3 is TGTGCCAGCAGTTACGAAGGGGGCCTCACAGATACGCAGTATTTT. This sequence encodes CASSYEGGLTDTQYF.

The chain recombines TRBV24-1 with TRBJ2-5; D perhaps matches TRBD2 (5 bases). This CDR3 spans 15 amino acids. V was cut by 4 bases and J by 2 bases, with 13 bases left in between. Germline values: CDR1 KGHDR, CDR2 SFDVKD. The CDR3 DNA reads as TGTGCCACCAGTGAGAGCGGCTTATATCAAGAGACCCAGTACTTC. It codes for CATSESGLYQETQYF.

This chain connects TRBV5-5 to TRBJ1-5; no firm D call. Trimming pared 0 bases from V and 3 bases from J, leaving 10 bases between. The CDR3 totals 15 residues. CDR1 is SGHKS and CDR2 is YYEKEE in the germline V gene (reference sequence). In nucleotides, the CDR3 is TGTGCCAGCAGCTTGGCAGTTACGTCCAATCAGCCCCAGCATTTT. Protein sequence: CASSLAVTSNQPQHF.

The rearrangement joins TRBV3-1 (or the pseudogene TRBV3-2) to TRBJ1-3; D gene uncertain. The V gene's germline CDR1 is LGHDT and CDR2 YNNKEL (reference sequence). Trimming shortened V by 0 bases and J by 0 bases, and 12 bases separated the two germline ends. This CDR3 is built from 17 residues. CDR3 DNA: TGTGCCAGCAGCCAAGATAGTAAAGGAAACTCTGGAAACACCATATATTTT. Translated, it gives CASSQDSKGNSGNTIYF.

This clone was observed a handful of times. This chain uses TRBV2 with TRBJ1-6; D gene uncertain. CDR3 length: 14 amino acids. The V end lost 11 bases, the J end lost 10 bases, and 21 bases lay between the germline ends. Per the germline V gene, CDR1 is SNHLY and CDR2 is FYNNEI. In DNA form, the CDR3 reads TGTGCCGGGAGCCAAAATTCACCCAACTCACCCCTCCACTTT. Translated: CAGSQNSPNSPLHF.